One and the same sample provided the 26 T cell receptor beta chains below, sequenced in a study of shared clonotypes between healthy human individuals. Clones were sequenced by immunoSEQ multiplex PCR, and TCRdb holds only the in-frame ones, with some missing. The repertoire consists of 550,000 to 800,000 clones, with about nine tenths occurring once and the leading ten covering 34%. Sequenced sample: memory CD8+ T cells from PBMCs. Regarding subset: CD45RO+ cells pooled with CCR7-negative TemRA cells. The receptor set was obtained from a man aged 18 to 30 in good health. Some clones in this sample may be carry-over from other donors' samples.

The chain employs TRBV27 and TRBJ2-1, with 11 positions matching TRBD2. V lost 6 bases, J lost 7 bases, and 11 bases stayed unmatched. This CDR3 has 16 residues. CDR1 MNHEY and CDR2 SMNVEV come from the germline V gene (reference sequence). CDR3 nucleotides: TGTGCCAGCAGACCTGCTCGACTAGCGGGGACTAATGAGCAGTTCTTC. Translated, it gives CASRPARLAGTNEQFF.

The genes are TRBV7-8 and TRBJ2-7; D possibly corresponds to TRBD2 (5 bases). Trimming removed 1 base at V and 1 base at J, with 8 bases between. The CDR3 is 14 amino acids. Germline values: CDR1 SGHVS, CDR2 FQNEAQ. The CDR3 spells CASSLGTLSYEQYF. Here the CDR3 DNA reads TGTGCCAGCAGCTTAGGGACTTTGTCCTACGAGCAGTACTTC. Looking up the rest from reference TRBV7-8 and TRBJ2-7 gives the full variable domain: GAGVSQSPRYKVAKRGQDVALRCDPISGHVSLFWYQQALGQGPEFLTYFQNEAQLDKSGLPSDRFFAERPEGSVSTLKIQRTQQEDSAVYLCASSLGTLSYEQYFGPGTRLTVT.

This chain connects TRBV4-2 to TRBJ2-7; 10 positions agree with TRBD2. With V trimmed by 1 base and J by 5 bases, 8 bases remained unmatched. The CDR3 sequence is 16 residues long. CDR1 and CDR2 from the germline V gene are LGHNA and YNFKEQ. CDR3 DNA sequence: TGTGCCAGCAGCCAAGTTTATCCTAGCGGGAGCAACGAGCAGTACTTC. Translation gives CASSQVYPSGSNEQYF.

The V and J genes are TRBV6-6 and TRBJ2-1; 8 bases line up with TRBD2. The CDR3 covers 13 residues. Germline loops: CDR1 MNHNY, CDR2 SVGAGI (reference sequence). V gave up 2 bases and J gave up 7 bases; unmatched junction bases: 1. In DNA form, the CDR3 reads TGTGCCAGCAGTTACACGGGGGGGAATGAGCAGTTCTTC. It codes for CASSYTGGNEQFF.

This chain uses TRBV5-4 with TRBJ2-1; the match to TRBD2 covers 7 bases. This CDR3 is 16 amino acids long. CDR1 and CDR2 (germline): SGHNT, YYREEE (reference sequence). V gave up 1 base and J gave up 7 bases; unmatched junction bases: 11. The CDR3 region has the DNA TGTGCCAGCAGCTTGATGGAGGGAGGGCCCGGGAATGAGCAGTTCTTC. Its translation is CASSLMEGGPGNEQFF.

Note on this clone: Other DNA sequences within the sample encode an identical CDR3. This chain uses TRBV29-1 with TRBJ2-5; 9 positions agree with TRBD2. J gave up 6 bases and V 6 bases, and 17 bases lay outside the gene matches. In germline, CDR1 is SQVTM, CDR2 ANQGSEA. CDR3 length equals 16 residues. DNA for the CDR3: TGCAGCGTGCCGAGGAGGGGGCTAGCGGGGTCCCAGACCCAGTACTTC. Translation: CSVPRRGLAGSQTQYF.

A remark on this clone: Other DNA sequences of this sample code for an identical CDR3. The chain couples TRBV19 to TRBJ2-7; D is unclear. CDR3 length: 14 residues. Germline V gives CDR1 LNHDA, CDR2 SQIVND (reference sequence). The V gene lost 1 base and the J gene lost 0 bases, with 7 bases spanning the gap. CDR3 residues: CASSIVGVSYEQYF. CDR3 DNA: TGTGCCAGTAGTATAGTTGGGGTCTCCTACGAGCAGTACTTC.

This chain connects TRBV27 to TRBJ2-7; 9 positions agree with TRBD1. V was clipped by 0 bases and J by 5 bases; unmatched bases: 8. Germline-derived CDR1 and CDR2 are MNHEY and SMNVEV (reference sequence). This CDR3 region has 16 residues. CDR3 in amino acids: CASSLSPPGQGHEQYF. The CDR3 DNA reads TGTGCCAGCAGTTTATCACCCCCGGGACAGGGCCACGAGCAGTACTTC.

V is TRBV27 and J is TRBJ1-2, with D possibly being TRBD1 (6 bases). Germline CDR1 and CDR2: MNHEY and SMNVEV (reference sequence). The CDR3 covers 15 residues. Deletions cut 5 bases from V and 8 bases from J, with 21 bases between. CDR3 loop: CASSPTGAGMQGYTF. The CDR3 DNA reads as TGTGCCAGCAGTCCGACGGGGGCAGGGATGCAAGGCTACACCTTC.

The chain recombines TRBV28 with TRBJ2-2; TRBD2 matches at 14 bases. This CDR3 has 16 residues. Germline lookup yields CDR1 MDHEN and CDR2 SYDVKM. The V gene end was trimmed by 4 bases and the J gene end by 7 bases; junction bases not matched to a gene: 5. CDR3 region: CASSSPGLAGDGELFF. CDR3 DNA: TGTGCCAGCAGTTCCCCGGGACTAGCGGGAGACGGGGAGCTGTTTTTT.

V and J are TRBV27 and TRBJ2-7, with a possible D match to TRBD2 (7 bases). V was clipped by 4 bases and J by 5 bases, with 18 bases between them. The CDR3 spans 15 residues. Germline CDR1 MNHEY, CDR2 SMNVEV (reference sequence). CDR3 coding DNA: TGTGCCAGCAGTTATATCTCTAGGGGGAGGGACGAGCAGTACTTC. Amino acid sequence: CASSYISRGRDEQYF.

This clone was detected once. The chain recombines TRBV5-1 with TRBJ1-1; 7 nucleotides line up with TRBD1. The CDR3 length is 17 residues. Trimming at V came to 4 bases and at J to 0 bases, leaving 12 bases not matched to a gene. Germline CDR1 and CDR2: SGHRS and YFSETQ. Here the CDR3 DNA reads TGCGCCAGCAGCGTACCCCTTCGGGACAGCATGAACACTGAAGCTTTCTTT. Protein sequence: CASSVPLRDSMNTEAFF. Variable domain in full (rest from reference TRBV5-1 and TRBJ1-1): KAGVTQTPRYLIKTRGQQVTLSCSPISGHRSVSWYQQTPGQGLQFLFEYFSETQRNKGNFPGRFSGRQFSNSRSEMNVSTLELGDSALYLCASSVPLRDSMNTEAFFGQGTRLTVV.

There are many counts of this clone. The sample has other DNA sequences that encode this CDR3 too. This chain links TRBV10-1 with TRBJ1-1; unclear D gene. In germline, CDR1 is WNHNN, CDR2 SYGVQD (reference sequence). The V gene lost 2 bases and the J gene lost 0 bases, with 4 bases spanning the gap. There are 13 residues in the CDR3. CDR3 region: CASSEGVNTEAFF. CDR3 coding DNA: TGCGCCAGCAGTGAGGGGGTGAACACTGAAGCTTTCTTT.

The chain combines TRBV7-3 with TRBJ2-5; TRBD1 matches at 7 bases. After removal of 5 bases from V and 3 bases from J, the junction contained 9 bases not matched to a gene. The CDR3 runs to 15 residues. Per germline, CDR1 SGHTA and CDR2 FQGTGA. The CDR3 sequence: CASSITPDREETQYF. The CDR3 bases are TGTGCCAGCAGCATCACGCCCGACAGGGAAGAGACCCAGTACTTC.

CDR3 loop: CASSSSWASYEQYF. CDR3 sequence (DNA): TGTGCCAGCAGCTCCTCCTGGGCTAGTTACGAGCAGTACTTC. The V gene is TRBV7-8, the J gene TRBJ2-7; D uncertain. This CDR3 comprises 14 residues. Trimming cost V 4 bases and J 4 bases, with 14 bases left between them. CDR1 and CDR2 from the germline V gene are SGHVS and FQNEAQ.

The chain's CDR3 is CASSLGTVNYGYTF. CDR3 sequence (DNA): TGTGCCAGCAGCTTAGGGACAGTGAACTATGGCTACACCTTC. The chain has TRBV11-2 and TRBJ1-2, with a possible D match to TRBD1 (6 bases). This CDR3 region has 14 residues. Germline V lookup: CDR1 SGHAT, CDR2 FQNNGV. Between the trimmed V and J ends, which lost 1 base and 2 bases, there was a span of 8 bases.

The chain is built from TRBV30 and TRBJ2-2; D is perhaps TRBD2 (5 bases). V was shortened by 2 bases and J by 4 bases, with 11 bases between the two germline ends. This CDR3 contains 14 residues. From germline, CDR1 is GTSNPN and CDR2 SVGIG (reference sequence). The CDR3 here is CAWSQDLFTGELFF. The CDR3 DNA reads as TGTGCCTGGAGTCAGGACTTATTCACCGGGGAGCTGTTTTTT.

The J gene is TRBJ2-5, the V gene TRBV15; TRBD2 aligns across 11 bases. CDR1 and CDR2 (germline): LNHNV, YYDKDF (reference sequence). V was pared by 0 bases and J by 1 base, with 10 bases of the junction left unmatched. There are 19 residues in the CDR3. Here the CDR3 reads CATSREKSRTSGSQETQYF. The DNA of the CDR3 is TGTGCCACCAGCAGAGAAAAATCGCGGACTAGCGGGTCCCAAGAGACCCAGTACTTC.

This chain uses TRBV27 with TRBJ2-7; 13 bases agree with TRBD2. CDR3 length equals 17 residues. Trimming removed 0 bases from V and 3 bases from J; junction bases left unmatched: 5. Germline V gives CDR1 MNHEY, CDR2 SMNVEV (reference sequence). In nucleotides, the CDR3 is TGTGCCAGCAGTTTATCCGGGACTAGCGGGGCCCGCTACGAGCAGTACTTC. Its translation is CASSLSGTSGARYEQYF.

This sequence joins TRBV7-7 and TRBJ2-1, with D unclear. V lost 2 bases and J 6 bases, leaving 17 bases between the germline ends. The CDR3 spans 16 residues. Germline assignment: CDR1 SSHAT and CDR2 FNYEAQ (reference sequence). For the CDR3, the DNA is TGTGCCAGCAGCTTATCGGTTGGCGACGTCATCAATGAGCAGTTCTTC. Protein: CASSLSVGDVINEQFF.

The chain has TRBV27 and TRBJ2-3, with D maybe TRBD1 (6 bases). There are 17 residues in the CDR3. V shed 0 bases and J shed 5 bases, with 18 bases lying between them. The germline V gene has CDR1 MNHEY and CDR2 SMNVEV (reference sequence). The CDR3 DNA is TGTGCCAGCAGTTTATCGGGACATAAGGCGGCGGGAGATACGCAGTATTTT. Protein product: CASSLSGHKAAGDTQYF.

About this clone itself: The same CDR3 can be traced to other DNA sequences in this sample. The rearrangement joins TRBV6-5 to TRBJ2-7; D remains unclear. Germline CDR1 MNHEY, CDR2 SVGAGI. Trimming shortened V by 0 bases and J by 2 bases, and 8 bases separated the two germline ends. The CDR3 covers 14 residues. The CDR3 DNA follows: TGTGCCAGCAGTTACTCGAGAGTACCCTACGAGCAGTACTTC. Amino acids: CASSYSRVPYEQYF.

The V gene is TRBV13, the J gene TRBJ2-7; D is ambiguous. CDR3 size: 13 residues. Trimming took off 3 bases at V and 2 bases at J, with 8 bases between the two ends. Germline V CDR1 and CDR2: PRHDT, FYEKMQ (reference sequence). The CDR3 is CASSFGVTYEQYF. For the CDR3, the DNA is TGTGCCAGCAGCTTTGGGGTAACCTACGAGCAGTACTTC.

The CDR3, as DNA: TGTGCCAGCAGCTTATTGATAGATACGCAGTATTTT. Translating it yields CASSLLIDTQYF. The chain uses TRBV7-9 and TRBJ2-3; the D is unclear. The CDR3 contains 12 residues. V was trimmed by 2 bases and J by 5 bases, leaving 5 bases between them. CDR1 is SEHNR and CDR2 is FQNEAQ in the germline V gene (reference sequence).

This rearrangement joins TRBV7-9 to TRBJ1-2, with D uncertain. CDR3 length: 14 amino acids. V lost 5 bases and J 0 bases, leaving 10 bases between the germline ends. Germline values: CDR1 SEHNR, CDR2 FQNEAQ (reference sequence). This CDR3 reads CASSGGVTNYGYTF. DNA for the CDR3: TGTGCCAGCAGCGGAGGTGTAACTAACTATGGCTACACCTTC. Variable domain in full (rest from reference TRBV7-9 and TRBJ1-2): DTGVSQNPRHKITKRGQNVTFRCDPISEHNRLYWYRQTLGQGPEFLTYFQNEAQLEKSRLLSDRFSAERPKGSFSTLEIQRTEQGDSAMYLCASSGGVTNYGYTFGSGTRLTVV.

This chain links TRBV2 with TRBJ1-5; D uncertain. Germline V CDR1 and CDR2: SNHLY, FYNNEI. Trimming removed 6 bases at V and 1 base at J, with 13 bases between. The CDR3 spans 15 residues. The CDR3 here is CASSRALRSNQPQHF. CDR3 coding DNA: TGTGCCAGCAGCCGGGCCTTAAGGAGCAATCAGCCCCAGCATTTT. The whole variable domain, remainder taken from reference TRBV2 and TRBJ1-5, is EPEVTQTPSHQVTQMGQEVILRCVPISNHLYFYWYRQILGQKVEFLVSFYNNEISEKSEIFDDQFSVERPDGSNFTLKIRSTKLEDSAMYFCASSRALRSNQPQHFGDGTRLSIL.